This T cell receptor beta chain was identified during a study of identical twins. Study observations and caveats: Analyses based on zero insertions could be partly confounded by invariant MAIT and iNKT cells. Within monozygotic twins, out-of-frame TCR alpha sharing was underestimated by the models.

Germline V lookup: CDR1 SQVTM, CDR2 ANQGSEA. V dropped 2 bases and J dropped 5 bases, with 9 bases sitting between them. This CDR3 has 13 amino acids. The table lists this clonotype with many counts. Its antigen remains unidentified. TCRdb processed the 5' RACE reads anew with MiXCR; each CDR3 protein has one entry. The data contain approximately 600,000 distinct CDR3 sequences, 7.5% to 10% of them singletons. These same records also appear under a second study, on yellow fever vaccine responses in identical twins.

Sequencing used PBMCs. The receptor comes from a woman between 18 and 29 years old in good health. V gene TRBV29-1 combines with J gene TRBJ1-4; D is unresolved. CDR3: CSVERAPNEKLFF. Written as DNA, the CDR3 is TGCAGCGTTGAAAGGGCCCCAAATGAAAAACTGTTTTTT.